Here is one T cell receptor beta chain with its context. Only in-frame clones appear in the TCRdb table, and some are missing; sequencing was by immunoSEQ multiplex PCR. The repertoire holds about 120,000 clones, with around 87% as singletons. These data come from a study of blood T cell repertoires in COVID-19. Study-level background: The United States, Italy and Spain provided the acute and convalescent COVID-19 samples.

V shed 1 base and J shed 4 bases, with 8 bases lying between them. Germline loops: CDR1 SNHLY, CDR2 FYNNEI. The CDR3 has 14 amino acids. The rearrangement uses TRBV2 and TRBJ2-1, with no clear D. Sequencing input: peripheral blood. The origin of this receptor is a woman between 70 and 85 years old with acute or convalescent COVID-19. In nucleotides, the CDR3 is TGTGCCAGCAGTGAAGTGGCGGCGTACAATGAGCAGTTCTTC. Its protein product is CASSEVAAYNEQFF.